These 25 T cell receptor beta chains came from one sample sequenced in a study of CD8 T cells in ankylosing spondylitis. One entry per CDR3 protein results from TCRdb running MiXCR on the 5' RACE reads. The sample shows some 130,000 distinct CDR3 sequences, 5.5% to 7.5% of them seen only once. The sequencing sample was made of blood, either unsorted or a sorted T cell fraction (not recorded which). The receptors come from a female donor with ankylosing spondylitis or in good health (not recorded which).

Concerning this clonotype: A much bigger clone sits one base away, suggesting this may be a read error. The DNA of the CDR3 is TGCGTCAGCAGCTTGGACAGATATGTCAATTCACCCCTCCACTTT. This sequence encodes CVSSLDRYVNSPLHF. The V and J genes are TRBV5-1 and TRBJ1-6; D is perhaps TRBD1 (6 bases). The germline V gene encodes CDR1 SGHRS and CDR2 YFSETQ. The CDR3 covers 15 residues.

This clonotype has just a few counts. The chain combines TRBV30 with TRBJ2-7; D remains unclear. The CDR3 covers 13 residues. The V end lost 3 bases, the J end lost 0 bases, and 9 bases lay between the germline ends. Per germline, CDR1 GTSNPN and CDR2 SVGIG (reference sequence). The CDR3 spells CAWSMTISYEQYF. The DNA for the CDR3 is TGTGCCTGGAGCATGACAATCTCCTACGAGCAGTACTTC. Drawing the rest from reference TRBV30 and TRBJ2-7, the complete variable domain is SQTIHQWPATLVQPVGSPLSLECTVEGTSNPNLYWYRQAAGRGLQLLFYSVGIGQISSEVPQNLSASRPQDRQFILSSKKLLLSDSGFYLCAWSMTISYEQYFGPGTRLTVT.

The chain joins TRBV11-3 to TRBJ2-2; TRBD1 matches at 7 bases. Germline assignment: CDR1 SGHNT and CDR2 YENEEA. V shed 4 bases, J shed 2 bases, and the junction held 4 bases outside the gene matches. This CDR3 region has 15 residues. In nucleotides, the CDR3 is TGTGCCAGCAGCTCCGGACAGGTTAACACCGGGGAGCTGTTTTTT. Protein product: CASSSGQVNTGELFF.

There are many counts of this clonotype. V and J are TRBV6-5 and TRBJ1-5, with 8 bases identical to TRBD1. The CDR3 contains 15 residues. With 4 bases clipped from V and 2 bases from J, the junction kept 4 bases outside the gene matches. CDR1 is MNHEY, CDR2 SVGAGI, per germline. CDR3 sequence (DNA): TGTGCCAGCAGTTCGGACAGGGCGGGCAATCAGCCCCAGCATTTT. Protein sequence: CASSSDRAGNQPQHF.

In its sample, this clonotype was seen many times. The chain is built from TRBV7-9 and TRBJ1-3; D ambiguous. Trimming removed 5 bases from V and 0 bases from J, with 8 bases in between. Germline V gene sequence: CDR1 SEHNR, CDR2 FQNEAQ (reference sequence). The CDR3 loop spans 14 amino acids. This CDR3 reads CASSPRNSGNTIYF. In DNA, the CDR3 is TGTGCCAGCAGCCCCCGGAACTCTGGAAACACCATATATTTT.

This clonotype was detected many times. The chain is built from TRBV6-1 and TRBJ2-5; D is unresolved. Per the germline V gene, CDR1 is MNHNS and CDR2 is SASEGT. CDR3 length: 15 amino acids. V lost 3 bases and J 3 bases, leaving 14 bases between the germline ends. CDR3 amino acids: CASSDPPAIEETQYF. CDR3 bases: TGTGCCAGCAGTGACCCTCCGGCAATTGAAGAGACCCAGTACTTC.

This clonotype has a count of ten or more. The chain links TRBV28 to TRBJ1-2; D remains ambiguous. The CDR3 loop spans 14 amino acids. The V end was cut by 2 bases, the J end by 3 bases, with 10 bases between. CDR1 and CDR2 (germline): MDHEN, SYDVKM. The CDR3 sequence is CASSLLGRDYGYTF. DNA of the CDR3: TGTGCCAGCAGTTTACTCGGACGGGACTATGGCTACACCTTC.

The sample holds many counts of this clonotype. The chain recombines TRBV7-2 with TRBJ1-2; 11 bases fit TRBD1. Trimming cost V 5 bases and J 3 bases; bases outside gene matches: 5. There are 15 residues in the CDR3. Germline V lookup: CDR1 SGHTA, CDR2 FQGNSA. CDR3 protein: CASSRDRGKDYGYTF. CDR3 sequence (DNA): TGTGCCAGCAGCAGGGACAGGGGGAAGGACTATGGCTACACCTTC. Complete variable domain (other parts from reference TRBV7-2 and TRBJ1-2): GAGVSQSPSNKVTEKGKDVELRCDPISGHTALYWYRQSLGQGLEFLIYFQGNSAPDKSGLPSDRFSAERTGGSVSTLTIQRTQQEDSAVYLCASSRDRGKDYGYTFGSGTRLTVV.

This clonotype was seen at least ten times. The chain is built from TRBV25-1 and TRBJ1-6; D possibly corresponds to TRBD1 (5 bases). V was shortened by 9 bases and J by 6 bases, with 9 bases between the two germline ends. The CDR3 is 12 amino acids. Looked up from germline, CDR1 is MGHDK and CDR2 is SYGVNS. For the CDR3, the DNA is TGTGCCAGTAGGACAAGTAATTCACCCCTCCACTTT. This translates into CASRTSNSPLHF.

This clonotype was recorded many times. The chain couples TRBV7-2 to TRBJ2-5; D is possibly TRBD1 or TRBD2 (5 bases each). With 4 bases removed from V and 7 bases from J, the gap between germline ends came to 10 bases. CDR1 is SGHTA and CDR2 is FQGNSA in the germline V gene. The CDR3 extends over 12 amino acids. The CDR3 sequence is CASSWDVGTQYF. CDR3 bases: TGTGCCAGCAGCTGGGACGTAGGGACCCAGTACTTC. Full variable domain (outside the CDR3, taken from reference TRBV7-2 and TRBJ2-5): GAGVSQSPSNKVTEKGKDVELRCDPISGHTALYWYRQSLGQGLEFLIYFQGNSAPDKSGLPSDRFSAERTGGSVSTLTIQRTQQEDSAVYLCASSWDVGTQYFGPGTRLLVL.

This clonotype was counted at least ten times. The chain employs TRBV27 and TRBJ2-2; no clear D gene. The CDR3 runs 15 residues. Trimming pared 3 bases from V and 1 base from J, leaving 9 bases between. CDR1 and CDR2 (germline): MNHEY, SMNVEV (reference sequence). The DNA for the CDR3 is TGTGCCAGCAGTTTTTCCCGACTGAACACCGGGGAGCTGTTTTTT. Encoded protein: CASSFSRLNTGELFF.

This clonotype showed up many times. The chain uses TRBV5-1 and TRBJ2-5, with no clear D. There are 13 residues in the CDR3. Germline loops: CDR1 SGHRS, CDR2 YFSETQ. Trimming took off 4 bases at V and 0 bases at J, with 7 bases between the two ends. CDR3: CASSILYQETQYF. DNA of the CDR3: TGCGCCAGCAGCATATTGTACCAAGAGACCCAGTACTTC.

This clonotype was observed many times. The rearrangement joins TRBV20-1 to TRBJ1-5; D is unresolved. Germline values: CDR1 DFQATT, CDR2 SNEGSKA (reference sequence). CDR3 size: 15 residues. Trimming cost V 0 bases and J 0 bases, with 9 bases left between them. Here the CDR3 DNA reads TGCAGTGCTAGAGAAAACCGCTTTAGCAATCAGCCCCAGCATTTT. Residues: CSARENRFSNQPQHF.

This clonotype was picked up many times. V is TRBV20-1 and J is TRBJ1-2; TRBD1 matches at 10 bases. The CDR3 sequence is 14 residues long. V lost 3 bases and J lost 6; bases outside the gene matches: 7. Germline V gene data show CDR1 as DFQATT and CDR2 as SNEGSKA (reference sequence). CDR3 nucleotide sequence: TGCAGTGCTAGTTCGGGACAGGGGATTGATGGCTACACCTTC. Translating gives CSASSGQGIDGYTF.

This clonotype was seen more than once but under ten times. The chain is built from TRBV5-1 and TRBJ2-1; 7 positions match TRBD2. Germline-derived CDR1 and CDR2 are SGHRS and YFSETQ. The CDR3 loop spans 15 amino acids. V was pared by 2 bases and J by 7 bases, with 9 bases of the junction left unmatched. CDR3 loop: CASSLLAKGGNEQFF. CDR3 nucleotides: TGCGCCAGCAGCTTACTAGCGAAGGGAGGGAATGAGCAGTTCTTC.

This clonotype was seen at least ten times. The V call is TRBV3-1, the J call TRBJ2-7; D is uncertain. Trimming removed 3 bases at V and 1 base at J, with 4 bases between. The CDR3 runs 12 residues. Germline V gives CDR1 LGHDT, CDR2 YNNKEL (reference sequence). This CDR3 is CASSHNSYEQYF. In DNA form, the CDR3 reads TGTGCCAGCAGCCACAATTCCTACGAGCAGTACTTC.

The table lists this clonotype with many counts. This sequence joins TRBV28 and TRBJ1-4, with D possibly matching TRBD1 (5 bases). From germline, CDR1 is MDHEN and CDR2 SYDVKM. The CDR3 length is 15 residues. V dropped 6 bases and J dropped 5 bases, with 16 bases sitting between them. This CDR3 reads CASRGTGTENEKLFF. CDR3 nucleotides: TGTGCCAGCAGAGGTACCGGGACGGAAAATGAAAAACTGTTTTTT.

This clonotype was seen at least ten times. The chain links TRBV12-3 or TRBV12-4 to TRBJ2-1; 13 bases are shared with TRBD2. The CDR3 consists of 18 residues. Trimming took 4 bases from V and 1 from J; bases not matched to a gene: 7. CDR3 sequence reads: CASSSETSGGQSYNEQFF. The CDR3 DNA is TGTGCCAGCAGTTCGGAGACTAGCGGGGGGCAATCCTACAATGAGCAGTTCTTC.

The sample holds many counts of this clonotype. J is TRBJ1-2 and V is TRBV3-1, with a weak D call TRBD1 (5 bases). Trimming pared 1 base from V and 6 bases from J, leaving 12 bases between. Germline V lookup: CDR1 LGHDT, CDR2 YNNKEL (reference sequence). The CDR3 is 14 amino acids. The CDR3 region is CASSQGGAFHGYTF. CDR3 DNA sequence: TGTGCCAGCAGCCAAGGCGGGGCATTTCATGGCTACACCTTC.

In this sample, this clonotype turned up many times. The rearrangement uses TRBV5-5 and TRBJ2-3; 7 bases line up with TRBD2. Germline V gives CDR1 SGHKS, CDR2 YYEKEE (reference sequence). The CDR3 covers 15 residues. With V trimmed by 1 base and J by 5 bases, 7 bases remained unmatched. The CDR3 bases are TGTGCCAGCAGCTTGTCGGGAGCGGGAAGAGATACGCAGTATTTT. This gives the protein CASSLSGAGRDTQYF. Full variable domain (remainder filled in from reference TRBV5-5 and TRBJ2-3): DAGVTQSPTHLIKTRGQQVTLRCSPISGHKSVSWYQQVLGQGPQFIFQYYEKEERGRGNFPDRFSARQFPNYSSELNVNALLLGDSALYLCASSLSGAGRDTQYFGPGTRLTVL.

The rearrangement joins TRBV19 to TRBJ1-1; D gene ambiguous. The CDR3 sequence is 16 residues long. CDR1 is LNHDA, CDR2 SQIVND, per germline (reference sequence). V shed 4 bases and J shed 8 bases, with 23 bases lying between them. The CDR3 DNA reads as TGTGCCAGTAGTAACTTTCCCCGGGTCCCCCCGGTGGAAGCTTTCTTT. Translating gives CASSNFPRVPPVEAFF.

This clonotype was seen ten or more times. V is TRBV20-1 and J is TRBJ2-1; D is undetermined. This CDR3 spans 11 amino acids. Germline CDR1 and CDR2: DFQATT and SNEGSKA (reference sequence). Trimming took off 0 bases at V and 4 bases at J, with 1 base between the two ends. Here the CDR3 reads CSAREYNEQFF. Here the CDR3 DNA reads TGCAGTGCTAGAGAATACAATGAGCAGTTCTTC.

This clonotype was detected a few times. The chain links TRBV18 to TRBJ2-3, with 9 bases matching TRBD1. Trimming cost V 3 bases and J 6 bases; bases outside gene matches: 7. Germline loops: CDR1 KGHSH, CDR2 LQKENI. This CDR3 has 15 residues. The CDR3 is CASSPGTGISDTQYF. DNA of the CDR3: TGTGCCAGCTCACCCGGGACAGGGATTTCGGATACGCAGTATTTT.

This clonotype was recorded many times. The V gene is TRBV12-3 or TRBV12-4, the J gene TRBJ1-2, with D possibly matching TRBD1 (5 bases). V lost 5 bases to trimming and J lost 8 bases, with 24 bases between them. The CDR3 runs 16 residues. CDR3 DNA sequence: TGTGCCAGCAGTCCTAAGACCGGGACCGGTATCGGGGGCTACACCTTC. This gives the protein CASSPKTGTGIGGYTF.

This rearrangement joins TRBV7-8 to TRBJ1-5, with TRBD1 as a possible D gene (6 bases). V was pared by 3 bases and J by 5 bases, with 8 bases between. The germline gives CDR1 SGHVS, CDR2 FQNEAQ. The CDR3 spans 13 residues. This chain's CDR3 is CASSFRQDQPQHF. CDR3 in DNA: TGTGCCAGCAGCTTCCGACAGGATCAGCCCCAGCATTTT.